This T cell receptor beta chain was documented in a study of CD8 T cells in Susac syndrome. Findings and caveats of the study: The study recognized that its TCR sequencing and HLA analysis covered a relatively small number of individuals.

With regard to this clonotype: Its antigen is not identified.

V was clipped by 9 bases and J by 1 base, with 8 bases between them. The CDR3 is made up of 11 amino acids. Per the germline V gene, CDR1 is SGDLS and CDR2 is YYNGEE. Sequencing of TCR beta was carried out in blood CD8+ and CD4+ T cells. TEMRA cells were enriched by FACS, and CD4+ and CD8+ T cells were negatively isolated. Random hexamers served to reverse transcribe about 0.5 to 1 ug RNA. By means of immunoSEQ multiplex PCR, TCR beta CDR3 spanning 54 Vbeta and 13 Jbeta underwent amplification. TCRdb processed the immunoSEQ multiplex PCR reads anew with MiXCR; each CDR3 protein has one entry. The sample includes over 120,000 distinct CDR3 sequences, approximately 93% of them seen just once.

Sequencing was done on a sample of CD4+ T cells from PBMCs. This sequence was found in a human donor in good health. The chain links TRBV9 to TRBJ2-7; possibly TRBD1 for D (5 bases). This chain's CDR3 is CAKRQSYEQYF. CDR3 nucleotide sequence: TGTGCCAAGAGACAGTCCTACGAGCAGTACTTC.